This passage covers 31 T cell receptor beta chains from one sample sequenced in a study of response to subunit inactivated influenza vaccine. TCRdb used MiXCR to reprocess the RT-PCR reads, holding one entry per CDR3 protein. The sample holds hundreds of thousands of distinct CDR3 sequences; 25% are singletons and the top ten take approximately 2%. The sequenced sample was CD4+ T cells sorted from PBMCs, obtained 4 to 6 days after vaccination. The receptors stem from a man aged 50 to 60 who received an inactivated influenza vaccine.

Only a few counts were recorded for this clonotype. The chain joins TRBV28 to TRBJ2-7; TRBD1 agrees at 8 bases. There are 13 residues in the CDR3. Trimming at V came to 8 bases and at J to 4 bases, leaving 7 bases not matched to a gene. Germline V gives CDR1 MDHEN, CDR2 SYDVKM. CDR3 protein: CASQRDRSYEQYF. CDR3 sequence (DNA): TGTGCCAGCCAAAGGGACAGGAGTTACGAGCAGTACTTC.

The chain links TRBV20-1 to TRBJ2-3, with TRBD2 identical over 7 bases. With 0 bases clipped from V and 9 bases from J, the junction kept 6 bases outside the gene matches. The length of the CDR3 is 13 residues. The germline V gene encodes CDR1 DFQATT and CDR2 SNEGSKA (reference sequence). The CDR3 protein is CSAREIAGVTQYF. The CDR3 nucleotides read TGCAGTGCTAGAGAAATCGCGGGAGTAACGCAGTATTTT.

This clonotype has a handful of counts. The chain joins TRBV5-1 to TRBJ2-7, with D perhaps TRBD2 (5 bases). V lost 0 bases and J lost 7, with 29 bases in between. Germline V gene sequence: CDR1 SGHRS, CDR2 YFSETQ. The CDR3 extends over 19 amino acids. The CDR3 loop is CASSLAESLMGSDEGEQYF. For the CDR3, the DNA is TGCGCCAGCAGCTTGGCGGAGTCCCTTATGGGTTCCGACGAGGGAGAGCAGTACTTC. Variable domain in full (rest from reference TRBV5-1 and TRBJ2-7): KAGVTQTPRYLIKTRGQQVTLSCSPISGHRSVSWYQQTPGQGLQFLFEYFSETQRNKGNFPGRFSGRQFSNSRSEMNVSTLELGDSALYLCASSLAESLMGSDEGEQYFGPGTRLTVT.

The CDR3: CSARVGGLINTEAFF. DNA of the CDR3: TGCAGTGCTAGAGTCGGCGGACTGATTAACACTGAAGCTTTCTTT. This sequence joins TRBV20-1 and TRBJ1-1, with D hard to call. The ends were cut back, 1 base at V and 2 bases at J, with 14 bases in the middle. The germline V gene encodes CDR1 DFQATT and CDR2 SNEGSKA (reference sequence). The CDR3 loop spans 15 amino acids.

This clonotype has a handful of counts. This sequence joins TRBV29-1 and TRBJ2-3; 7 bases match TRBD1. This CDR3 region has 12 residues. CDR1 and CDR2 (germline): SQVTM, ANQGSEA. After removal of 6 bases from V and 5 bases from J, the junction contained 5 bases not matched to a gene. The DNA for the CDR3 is TGCAGCGTGGATTCAGGGGGAGATACGCAGTATTTT. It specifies CSVDSGGDTQYF.

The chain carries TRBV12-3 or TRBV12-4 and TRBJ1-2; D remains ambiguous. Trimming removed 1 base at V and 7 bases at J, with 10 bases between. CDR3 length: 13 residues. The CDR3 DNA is TGTGCCAGCAGTTTAGGGCGCACGGGTGGCTACACCTTC. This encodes CASSLGRTGGYTF.

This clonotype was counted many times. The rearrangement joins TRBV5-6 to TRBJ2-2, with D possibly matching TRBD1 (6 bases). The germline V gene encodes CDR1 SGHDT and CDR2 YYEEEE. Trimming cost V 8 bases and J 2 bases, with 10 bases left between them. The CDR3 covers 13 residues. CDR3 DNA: TGTGCCAGTCGACAGGACAACACCGGGGAGCTGTTTTTT. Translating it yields CASRQDNTGELFF.

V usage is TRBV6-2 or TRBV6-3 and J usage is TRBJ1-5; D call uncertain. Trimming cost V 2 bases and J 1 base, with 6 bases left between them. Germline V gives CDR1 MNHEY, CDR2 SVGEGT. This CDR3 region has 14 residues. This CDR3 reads CASSYGWSNQPQHF. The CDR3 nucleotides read TGTGCCAGCAGTTACGGTTGGAGCAATCAGCCCCAGCATTTT.

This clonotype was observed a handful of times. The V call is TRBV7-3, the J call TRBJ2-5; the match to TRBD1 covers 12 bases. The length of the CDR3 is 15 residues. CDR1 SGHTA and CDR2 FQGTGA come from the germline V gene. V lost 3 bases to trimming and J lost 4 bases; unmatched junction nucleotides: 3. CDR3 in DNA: TGTGCCAGCAGCTTGGGACAGGGGGCTTTAGAGACCCAGTACTTC. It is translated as CASSLGQGALETQYF.

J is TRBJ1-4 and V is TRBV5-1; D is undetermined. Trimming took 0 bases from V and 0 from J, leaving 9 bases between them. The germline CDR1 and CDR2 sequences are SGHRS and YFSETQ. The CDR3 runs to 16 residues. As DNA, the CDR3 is TGCGCCAGCAGCTTGGGGACCGCTGCAACTAATGAAAAACTGTTTTTT. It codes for CASSLGTAATNEKLFF.

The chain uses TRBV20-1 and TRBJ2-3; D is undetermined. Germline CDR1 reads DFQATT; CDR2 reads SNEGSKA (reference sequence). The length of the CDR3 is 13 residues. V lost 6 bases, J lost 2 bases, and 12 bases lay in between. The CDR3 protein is CSACLVVTDTQYF. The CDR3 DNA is TGCAGTGCCTGCCTTGTGGTCACAGATACGCAGTATTTT.

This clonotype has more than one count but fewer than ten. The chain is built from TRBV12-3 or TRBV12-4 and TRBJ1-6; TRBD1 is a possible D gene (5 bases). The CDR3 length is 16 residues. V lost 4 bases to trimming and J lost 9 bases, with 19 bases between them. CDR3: CASSSRSGHGVSPLHF. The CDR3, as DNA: TGTGCCAGCAGTTCACGGTCAGGGCATGGGGTTTCACCCCTCCACTTT.

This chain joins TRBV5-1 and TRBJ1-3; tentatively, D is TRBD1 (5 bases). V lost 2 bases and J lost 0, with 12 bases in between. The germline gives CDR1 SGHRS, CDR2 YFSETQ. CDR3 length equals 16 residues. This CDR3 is CASSFETDPSGNTIYF. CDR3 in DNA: TGCGCCAGCAGCTTTGAGACAGACCCCTCTGGAAACACCATATATTTT.

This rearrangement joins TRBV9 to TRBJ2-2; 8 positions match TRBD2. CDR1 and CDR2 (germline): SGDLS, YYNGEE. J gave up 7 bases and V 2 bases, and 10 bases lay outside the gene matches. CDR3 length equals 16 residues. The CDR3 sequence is CASSVNRAGVDGELFF. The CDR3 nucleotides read TGTGCCAGCAGCGTCAATCGAGCGGGGGTTGACGGGGAGCTGTTTTTT.

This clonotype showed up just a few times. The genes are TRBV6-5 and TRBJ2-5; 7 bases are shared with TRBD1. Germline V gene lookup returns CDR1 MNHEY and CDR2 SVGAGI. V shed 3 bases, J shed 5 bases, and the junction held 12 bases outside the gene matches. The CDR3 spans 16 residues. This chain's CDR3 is CASSYYKTGKGETQYF. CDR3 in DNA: TGTGCCAGCAGTTATTACAAGACAGGGAAGGGGGAGACCCAGTACTTC.

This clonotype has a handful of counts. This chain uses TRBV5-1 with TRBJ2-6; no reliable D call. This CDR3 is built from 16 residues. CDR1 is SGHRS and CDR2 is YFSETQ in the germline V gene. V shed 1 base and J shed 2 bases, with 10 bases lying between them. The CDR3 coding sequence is TGCGCCAGCAGCTTGCTAGGTATAGCTGGGGCCAACGTCCTGACTTTC. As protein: CASSLLGIAGANVLTF.

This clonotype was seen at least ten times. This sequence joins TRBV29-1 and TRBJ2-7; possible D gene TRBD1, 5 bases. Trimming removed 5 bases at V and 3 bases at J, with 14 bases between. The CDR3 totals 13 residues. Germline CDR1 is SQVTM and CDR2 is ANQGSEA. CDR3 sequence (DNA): TGCAGCGTTAAAGGGCTAGGGGACTACGAGCAGTACTTC. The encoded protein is CSVKGLGDYEQYF.

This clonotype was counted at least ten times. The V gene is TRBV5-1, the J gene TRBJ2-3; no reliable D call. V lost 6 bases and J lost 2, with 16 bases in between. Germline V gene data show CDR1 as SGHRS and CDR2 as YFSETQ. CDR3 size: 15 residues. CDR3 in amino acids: CASIPSGSLTDTQYF. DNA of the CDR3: TGCGCCAGCATTCCCTCCGGCAGCCTCACAGATACGCAGTATTTT.

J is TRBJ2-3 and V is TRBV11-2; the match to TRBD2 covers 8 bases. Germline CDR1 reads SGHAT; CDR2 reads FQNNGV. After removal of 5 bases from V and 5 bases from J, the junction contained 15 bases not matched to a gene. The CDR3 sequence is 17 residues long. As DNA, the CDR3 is TGTGCCAGCAGCCAGGCACCCAGCGGGAGCTCCCAAGATACGCAGTATTTT. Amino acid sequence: CASSQAPSGSSQDTQYF.

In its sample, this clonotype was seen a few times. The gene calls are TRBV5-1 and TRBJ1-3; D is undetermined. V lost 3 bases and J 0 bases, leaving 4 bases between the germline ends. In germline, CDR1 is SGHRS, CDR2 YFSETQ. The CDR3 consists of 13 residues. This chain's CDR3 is CASSWTSGNTIYF. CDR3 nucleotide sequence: TGCGCCAGCAGCTGGACCTCTGGAAACACCATATATTTT. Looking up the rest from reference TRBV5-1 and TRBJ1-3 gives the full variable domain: KAGVTQTPRYLIKTRGQQVTLSCSPISGHRSVSWYQQTPGQGLQFLFEYFSETQRNKGNFPGRFSGRQFSNSRSEMNVSTLELGDSALYLCASSWTSGNTIYFGEGSWLTVV.

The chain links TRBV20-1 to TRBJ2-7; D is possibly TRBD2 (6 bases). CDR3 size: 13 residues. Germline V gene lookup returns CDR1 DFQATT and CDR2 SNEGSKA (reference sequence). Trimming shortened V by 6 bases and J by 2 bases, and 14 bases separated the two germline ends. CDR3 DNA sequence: TGCAGTGCCCCGAGGGACTCCACCTACGAGCAGTACTTC. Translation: CSAPRDSTYEQYF.

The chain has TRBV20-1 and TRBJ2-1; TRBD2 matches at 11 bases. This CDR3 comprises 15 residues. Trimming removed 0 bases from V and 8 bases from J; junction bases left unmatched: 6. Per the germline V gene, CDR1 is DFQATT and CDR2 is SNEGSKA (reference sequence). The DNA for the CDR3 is TGCAGTGCTAGAGATTTTACTAGCGGGAGTTATGAGCAGTTCTTC. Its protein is CSARDFTSGSYEQFF.

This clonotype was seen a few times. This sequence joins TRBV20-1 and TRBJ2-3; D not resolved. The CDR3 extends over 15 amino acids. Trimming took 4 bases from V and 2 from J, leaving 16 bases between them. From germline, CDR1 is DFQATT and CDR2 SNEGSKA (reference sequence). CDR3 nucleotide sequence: TGCAGTGCTAATGGCGGAAACGACTTCACAGATACGCAGTATTTT. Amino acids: CSANGGNDFTDTQYF.

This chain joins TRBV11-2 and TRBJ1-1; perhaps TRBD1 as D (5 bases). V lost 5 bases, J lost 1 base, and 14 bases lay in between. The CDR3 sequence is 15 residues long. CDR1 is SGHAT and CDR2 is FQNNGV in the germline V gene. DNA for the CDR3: TGTGCCAGCAGCCAAAGGAGACAGCCGAACACTGAAGCTTTCTTT. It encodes CASSQRRQPNTEAFF.

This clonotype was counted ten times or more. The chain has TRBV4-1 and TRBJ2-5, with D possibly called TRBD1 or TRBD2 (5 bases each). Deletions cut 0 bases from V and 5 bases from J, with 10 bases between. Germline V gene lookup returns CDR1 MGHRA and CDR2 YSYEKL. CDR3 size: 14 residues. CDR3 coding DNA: TGCGCCAGCAGCCAAGATCCGGGGCGGGAGACCCAGTACTTC. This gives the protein CASSQDPGRETQYF.

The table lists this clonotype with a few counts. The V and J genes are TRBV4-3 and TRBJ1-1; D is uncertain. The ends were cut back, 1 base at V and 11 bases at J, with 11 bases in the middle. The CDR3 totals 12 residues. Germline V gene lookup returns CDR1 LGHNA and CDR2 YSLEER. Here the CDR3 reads CASSQVEGKAFF. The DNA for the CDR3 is TGCGCCAGCAGCCAAGTGGAAGGAAAGGCTTTCTTT.

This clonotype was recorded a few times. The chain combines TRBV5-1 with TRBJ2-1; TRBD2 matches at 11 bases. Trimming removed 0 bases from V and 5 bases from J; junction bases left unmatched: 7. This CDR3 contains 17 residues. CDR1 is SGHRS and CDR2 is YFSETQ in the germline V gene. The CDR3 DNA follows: TGCGCCAGCAGCTTGGTGCCTAGCGGGGGGTCCAACAATGAGCAGTTCTTC. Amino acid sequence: CASSLVPSGGSNNEQFF.

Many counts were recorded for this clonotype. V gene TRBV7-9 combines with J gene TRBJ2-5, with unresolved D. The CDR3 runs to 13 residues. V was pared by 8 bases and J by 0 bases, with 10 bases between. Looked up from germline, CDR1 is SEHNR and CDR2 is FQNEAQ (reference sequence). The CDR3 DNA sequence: TGTGCCAGCGGAGCCTGGTACCAAGAGACCCAGTACTTC. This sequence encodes CASGAWYQETQYF.

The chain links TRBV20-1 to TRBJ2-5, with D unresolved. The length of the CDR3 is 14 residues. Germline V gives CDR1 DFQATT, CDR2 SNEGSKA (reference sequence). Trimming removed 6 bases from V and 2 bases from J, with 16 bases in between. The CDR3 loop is CSALGVQHQETQYF. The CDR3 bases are TGCAGTGCCCTAGGCGTACAGCATCAAGAGACCCAGTACTTC.

The CDR3 nucleotides are TGCAGCGTTGCAGCGTTGAGCTCCTACGAGCAGTACTTC. Translating it yields CSVAALSSYEQYF. This chain links TRBV29-1 with TRBJ2-7; D gene ambiguous. This CDR3 has 13 residues. Germline V gene lookup returns CDR1 SQVTM and CDR2 ANQGSEA. Trimming took off 4 bases at V and 0 bases at J, with 10 bases between the two ends.

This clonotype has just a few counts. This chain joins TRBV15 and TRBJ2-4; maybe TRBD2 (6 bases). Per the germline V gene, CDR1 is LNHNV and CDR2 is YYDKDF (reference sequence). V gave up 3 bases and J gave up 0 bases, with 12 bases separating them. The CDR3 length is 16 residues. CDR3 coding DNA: TGTGCCACCAGCAGGGATGGAGGGGTAGCCAAAAACATTCAGTACTTC. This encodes CATSRDGGVAKNIQYF.